These 14 T cell receptor beta chains were all obtained from the same sample, sequenced in a study of neoadjuvant anti-PD-1 for oral cavity cancer. Some clones are missing from TCRdb's copy, which holds only in-frame ones; the method was immunoSEQ multiplex PCR. The table shows tens of thousands of clones, with 79% occurring only once. The source material was PBMCs, sampled before nivolumab (anti-PD-1) treatment. The origin of the receptors is a person between 35 and 79 years old with oral cavity squamous cell carcinoma.

The gene calls are TRBV5-8 and TRBJ1-5; tentative D call: TRBD1 (5 bases). CDR1 is SGHTS, CDR2 YDEGEE, per germline. The CDR3 extends over 17 amino acids. V gave up 2 bases and J gave up 3 bases, with 18 bases separating them. The chain's CDR3 is CASSLFTGDGNNQPQHF. In DNA form, the CDR3 reads TGTGCCAGCAGCTTATTCACAGGTGACGGGAACAATCAGCCCCAGCATTTT.

J is TRBJ2-4 and V is TRBV28, with a tentative D call TRBD1 (5 bases). V was clipped by 6 bases and J by 11 bases, with 8 bases between them. Germline values: CDR1 MDHEN, CDR2 SYDVKM. The CDR3 runs 10 residues. CDR3 in amino acids: CASSRAVQYF. The DNA for the CDR3 is TGTGCCAGCAGCAGGGCGGTTCAGTACTTC.

This rearrangement joins TRBV19 to TRBJ2-7, with TRBD2 matching 13 bases. V dropped 4 bases and J dropped 4; count of bases not matched to a gene: 7. The CDR3 length is 16 residues. Germline CDR1 reads LNHDA; CDR2 reads SQIVND (reference sequence). The DNA of the CDR3 is TGTGCCAGTAGTAGGGGACTAGCGGGATCTCAGTACGAGCAGTACTTC. Encoded protein: CASSRGLAGSQYEQYF.

There are a few counts of this clone. The chain combines TRBV10-3 with TRBJ2-7; 10 bases match TRBD1. Trimming took 9 bases from V and 5 from J; bases not matched to a gene: 7. CDR3 length: 13 amino acids. Germline V lookup: CDR1 ENHRY, CDR2 SYGVKD. For the CDR3, the DNA is TGTGCCATTCGGGACAGGGGAACCCACGAGCAGTACTTC. It yields the protein CAIRDRGTHEQYF.

The chain is built from TRBV25-1 and TRBJ2-1; 10 nucleotides align to TRBD2. The V segment lost 3 bases and the J segment 6 bases; nucleotides outside the gene matches: 2. This CDR3 is 14 amino acids long. Germline CDR1 reads MGHDK; CDR2 reads SYGVNS. The CDR3 DNA reads as TGTGCCAGCAGTGACAGCGGGGGGGCCAATGAGCAGTTCTTC. This codes for CASSDSGGANEQFF. Complete variable domain (other parts from reference TRBV25-1 and TRBJ2-1): EADIYQTPRYLVIGTGKKITLECSQTMGHDKMYWYQQDPGMELHLIHYSYGVNSTEKGDLSSESTVSRIRTEHFPLTLESARPSHTSQYLCASSDSGGANEQFFGPGTRLTVL.

The rearrangement uses TRBV30 and TRBJ2-3; maybe TRBD2 (6 bases). Trimming removed 0 bases from V and 3 bases from J, with 13 bases in between. In germline, CDR1 is GTSNPN, CDR2 SVGIG (reference sequence). The CDR3 has 15 amino acids. The CDR3, as DNA: TGTGCCTGGAGTGTATTGTCGGGAGTAACAGATACGCAGTATTTT. Protein sequence: CAWSVLSGVTDTQYF.

The CDR3 nucleotides are TGTGCCAGCAGCTTAGCGATCAACCATGAAAAACTGTTTTTT. This translates into CASSLAINHEKLFF. This rearrangement joins TRBV7-9 to TRBJ1-4; D is ambiguous. CDR3 length: 14 amino acids. From germline, CDR1 is SEHNR and CDR2 FQNEAQ (reference sequence). The V gene lost 0 bases and the J gene lost 6 bases, with 8 bases spanning the gap.

The chain recombines TRBV10-2 with TRBJ2-1; D gene unclear. V lost 7 bases and J 0 bases, leaving 10 bases between the germline ends. The length of the CDR3 is 14 residues. CDR1 is WSHSY, CDR2 SAAADI, per germline. The CDR3 region has the DNA TGCGCCAGCATAGACTGGAACTCCTACAATGAGCAGTTCTTC. Amino acids: CASIDWNSYNEQFF.

The J gene is TRBJ2-5, the V gene TRBV27, with 7 bases matching TRBD2. CDR1 is MNHEY, CDR2 SMNVEV, per germline (reference sequence). The CDR3 is made up of 15 amino acids. The V and J ends lost 4 bases and 4 bases, in that order; junction bases with no gene match: 9. Written as DNA, the CDR3 is TGTGCCAGCAGTTGGCAAGCGGGAAAGGCAGAGACCCAGTACTTC. Its translation is CASSWQAGKAETQYF.

J is TRBJ1-2 and V is TRBV6-6; D remains unclear. The CDR3 is 11 amino acids. V dropped 6 bases and J dropped 7 bases, with 9 bases sitting between them. Germline CDR1 MNHNY, CDR2 SVGAGI (reference sequence). The CDR3 here is CASRQDGGYTF. CDR3 DNA sequence: TGTGCCAGCAGGCAAGATGGTGGCTACACCTTC.

The chain couples TRBV5-6 to TRBJ1-2; 7 bases are shared with TRBD1. Trimming took 4 bases from V and 7 from J; bases not matched to a gene: 16. The CDR3 spans 16 residues. Looked up from germline, CDR1 is SGHDT and CDR2 is YYEEEE. In nucleotides, the CDR3 is TGTGCCAGCAGCATCGACAGGGAGCGTATTCGAGGTGGCTACACCTTC. This encodes CASSIDRERIRGGYTF.

The V call is TRBV15, the J call TRBJ2-3, with D hard to call. CDR1 LNHNV and CDR2 YYDKDF come from the germline V gene (reference sequence). The CDR3 runs 16 residues. V gave up 9 bases and J gave up 0 bases, with 19 bases separating them. This chain's CDR3 is CATSAPGPSSTDTQYF. The DNA of the CDR3 is TGTGCCACGTCTGCCCCTGGACCCTCGAGCACAGATACGCAGTATTTT.

This chain uses TRBV5-4 with TRBJ1-6; 7 bases are a match to TRBD1. The germline V gene has CDR1 SGHNT and CDR2 YYREEE (reference sequence). The CDR3 has 15 amino acids. V trimming: 1 base; J trimming: 9 bases; junction bases outside the gene matches: 7. In DNA form, the CDR3 reads TGTGCCAGCAGCTTGACAGGGGTTACAGCTTCACCCCTCCACTTT. Its protein product is CASSLTGVTASPLHF.

This clone was counted a single time. The V call is TRBV27, the J call TRBJ2-2; no reliable D call. The germline CDR1 and CDR2 sequences are MNHEY and SMNVEV (reference sequence). V lost 9 bases and J 3 bases, leaving 8 bases between the germline ends. The CDR3 consists of 12 residues. CDR3 loop: CASQRYTGELFF. CDR3 DNA sequence: TGTGCCAGTCAAAGATACACCGGGGAGCTGTTTTTT.